A single T cell receptor beta chain is shown here with its context. Its antigen remains undetermined. Base quality data are lacking; no much larger clone is found one base away. These data originate in a study of control samples from healthy donors and cancer patients (TCRdb year 2020). Per the germline V gene, SGHRS is the CDR1 and YFSETQ is the CDR2. From the cysteine up to the phenylalanine, the CDR3 has a length of 12 residues. Just the 36-base CDR3 DNA is kept, in frame starting at base 1. Trimming removed 2 bases from V and 2 bases from J, leaving 4 bases between the germline ends. Library method: the immunoSEQ multiplex PCR assay. Imported from immuneACCESS, the table was reduced by TCRdb to in-frame sequences with V and J called. These copies leave out some clones; in studies compared against another copy, an unresolved V gene accounts for under half, and the cause of the remainder is not known. In all, the sample holds about 110,000 clones, and almost 85% of those were seen once. In total, the top ten clones hold approximately 7% of the sample.

The sequenced sample consisted of blood. The receptor comes from a man between 18 and 35 years old in good health. Rearrangement joined TRBV5-1 to TRBJ1-2, with the D gene uncertain. The sequence in DNA is TGCGCCAGCAGCTTCCGGAACTATGGCTACACCTTC. Its translation is CASSFRNYGYTF.